This T cell receptor (beta chain) is drawn from a study of T cells after yellow fever vaccination. Trimming pared 0 bases from V and 9 bases from J, leaving 9 bases between. Germline V gene lookup returns CDR1 LGHNA and CDR2 YSLEER. This CDR3 comprises 14 residues. TCRdb reanalysed the 5' RACE reads using MiXCR and keeps one entry per CDR3 protein. The repertoire holds 300,000 to 400,000 distinct CDR3 sequences, with approximately 9% as singletons. This clonotype has just a few counts. The receptor comes from a man aged 18 to 29 who received the YFV17D yellow fever vaccine. The gene calls are TRBV4-3 and TRBJ1-6; D call uncertain. The source was PBMCs, collected on the day of the first yellow fever vaccination. The CDR3 sequence is CASSQDELISPLHF. The CDR3 DNA reads as TGCGCCAGCAGCCAAGATGAGTTAATTTCACCCCTCCACTTT.